A selection of T cell receptor beta chains follows, all from one sample in a study of T cell clusters in autoimmune cytopenias. TCRdb derives one entry per CDR3 protein from the multiplex PCR reads, leaving out DNA. Recorded for this sample: several thousand distinct CDR3 sequences. This same sample was also part of a study on T cell repertoires in aging, cancer and after chemotherapy.

Sample: peripheral blood. These receptors all stem from a human donor in good health. CDR3s include the opening cysteine and the closing phenylalanine or tryptophan. Each record gives: V gene, CDR3 length, J gene, clone size, CDR3 protein. Only part of the rows carry a size: once, few, many, or a class if the clone is expanded.

V gene: TRBV6-5; CDR3 length: 12; J gene: TRBJ2-1; clone size: -; CDR3 protein: CASTTTGNEQFF
V gene: TRBV5-6; CDR3 length: 14; J gene: TRBJ2-7; clone size: -; CDR3 protein: CASSLVSKGYEQYF
V gene: TRBV6-6; CDR3 length: 15; J gene: TRBJ2-3; clone size: -; CDR3 protein: CASIPRQGNTDTQYF
V gene: TRBV30; CDR3 length: 12; J gene: TRBJ1-2; clone size: -; CDR3 protein: CACETGHYGYTF
V gene: TRBV11-2; CDR3 length: 15; J gene: TRBJ2-7; clone size: -; CDR3 protein: CASSLGTGGSYEQYF
V gene: TRBV6-5; CDR3 length: 13; J gene: TRBJ2-3; clone size: medium-sized; CDR3 protein: CASSYGWKDTQYF
V gene: TRBV12-3/TRBV12-4; CDR3 length: 15; J gene: TRBJ2-1; clone size: -; CDR3 protein: CASSLGAGGPDEQFF
V gene: TRBV15; CDR3 length: 16; J gene: TRBJ1-4; clone size: -; CDR3 protein: CATSRVSGATNEKLFF
V gene: TRBV12-3/TRBV12-4; CDR3 length: 13; J gene: TRBJ1-5; clone size: -; CDR3 protein: CASGGQFNQPQHF
V gene: TRBV5-5; CDR3 length: 13; J gene: TRBJ2-3; clone size: -; CDR3 protein: CASSLEGVNTQYF
V gene: TRBV18; CDR3 length: 14; J gene: TRBJ1-1; clone size: -; CDR3 protein: CASSPQGMNTEAFF